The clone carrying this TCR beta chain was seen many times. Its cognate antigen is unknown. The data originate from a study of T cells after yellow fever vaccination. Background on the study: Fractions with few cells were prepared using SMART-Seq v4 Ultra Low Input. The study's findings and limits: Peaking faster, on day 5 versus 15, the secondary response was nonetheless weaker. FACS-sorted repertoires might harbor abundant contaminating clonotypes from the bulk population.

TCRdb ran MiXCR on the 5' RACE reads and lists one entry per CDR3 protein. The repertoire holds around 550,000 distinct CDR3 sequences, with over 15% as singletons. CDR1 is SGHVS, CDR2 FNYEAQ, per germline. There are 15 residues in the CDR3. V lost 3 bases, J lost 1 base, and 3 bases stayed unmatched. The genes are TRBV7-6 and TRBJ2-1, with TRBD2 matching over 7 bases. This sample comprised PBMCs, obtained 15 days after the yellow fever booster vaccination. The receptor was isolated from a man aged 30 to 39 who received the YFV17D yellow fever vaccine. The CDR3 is CASSLGGRSYNEQFF. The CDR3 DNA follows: TGTGCCAGCAGCTTGGGCGGGAGATCCTACAATGAGCAGTTCTTC.